This section outlines one TCR beta chain sequence together with its context. The sample comes from a study of shared clonotypes between healthy human individuals. Sequencing used immunoSEQ multiplex PCR; TCRdb keeps in-frame clones, though not all of them. The repertoire holds 2 million or so clones, with 85% to 95% as singletons. Trimming removed 5 bases from V and 9 bases from J, with 11 bases in between. The CDR3 contains 13 residues. Germline V gene sequence: CDR1 SEHNR, CDR2 FQNEAQ (reference sequence). The clonotype originates from a man younger than 35 in good health. The sample comprised naive CD4+ T cells sorted from blood. Subset denoted: CD45RA+ positively selected. The chain combines TRBV7-9 with TRBJ1-6, with D possibly matching TRBD1 (5 bases). DNA for the CDR3: TGTGCCAGCAGCCCCAAGGGGCGTTCACCCCTCCACTTT. Encoded protein: CASSPKGRSPLHF.